One sample yielded the 7 T cell receptor beta chains listed below, sequenced in a study of cytomegalovirus exposure and HLA in healthy donors. PCR primers comprised 60 Vbeta and 13 Jbeta primers. Produced via immunoSEQ multiplex PCR; TCRdb's table is partial and in-frame only. The sample lists around 50,000 clones, over 60% occurring once. Sequencing was carried out using PBMCs. Receptors originate from a man aged 30 to 45 in good health and CMV-seropositive.

This chain links TRBV5-1 with TRBJ1-2, with 8 bases fitting TRBD1. V dropped 0 bases and J dropped 7; count of bases not matched to a gene: 2. The CDR3 runs to 13 residues. CDR1 and CDR2 from the germline V gene are SGHRS and YFSETQ. The CDR3 nucleotides are TGCGCCAGCAGCTTGGGGGGGACAGGTGGCTACACCTTC. It specifies CASSLGGTGGYTF. Full variable domain (outside the CDR3, taken from reference TRBV5-1 and TRBJ1-2): KAGVTQTPRYLIKTRGQQVTLSCSPISGHRSVSWYQQTPGQGLQFLFEYFSETQRNKGNFPGRFSGRQFSNSRSEMNVSTLELGDSALYLCASSLGGTGGYTFGSGTRLTVV.

This chain joins TRBV20-1 and TRBJ2-3; D is undetermined. This CDR3 region has 8 residues. V lost 3 bases and J lost 14, with 6 bases in between. CDR1 DFQATT and CDR2 SNEGSKA come from the germline V gene (reference sequence). CDR3 nucleotides: TGCAGTGCTAGCCCCGGGTATTTT. It is translated as CSASPGYF.

This clone was counted only a few times. The V and J genes are TRBV6-6 and TRBJ1-1; no clear D gene. V was trimmed by 0 bases and J by 1 base, leaving 12 bases between them. The CDR3 is 16 amino acids. Germline V gene lookup returns CDR1 MNHNY and CDR2 SVGAGI (reference sequence). The CDR3 sequence: CASSYSEGRRNTEAFF. The CDR3 nucleotides read TGTGCCAGCAGTTACTCCGAAGGCAGGCGGAACACTGAAGCTTTCTTT.

The CDR3: CASSPQTGASRQETQYF. CDR3 bases: TGTGCCAGCAGCCCCCAGACAGGGGCGAGTCGCCAAGAGACCCAGTACTTC. The rearrangement joins TRBV11-3 to TRBJ2-5; 8 bases align to TRBD1. This CDR3 is built from 17 residues. Germline values: CDR1 SGHNT, CDR2 YENEEA. V lost 5 bases and J lost 1; bases outside the gene matches: 12.

The chain has TRBV14 and TRBJ1-2; the D gene is possibly TRBD1 (6 bases). CDR1 and CDR2 (germline): SGHDN, FVKESK. The CDR3 spans 15 residues. V lost 3 bases and J 1 base, leaving 12 bases between the germline ends. CDR3: CASSHDRIFNYGYTF. CDR3 nucleotide sequence: TGTGCCAGCAGCCACGACAGGATCTTTAACTATGGCTACACCTTC.

The CDR3, as DNA: TGTGCCAGCAGCGTAGCAGCGGGGACTCGGGAGCAGTACTTC. Translation: CASSVAAGTREQYF. The chain is built from TRBV9 and TRBJ2-7; 7 bases match TRBD2. Germline CDR1 and CDR2: SGDLS and YYNGEE. There are 14 residues in the CDR3. Trimming took 0 bases from V and 7 from J; bases not matched to a gene: 7.

The V call is TRBV6-1, the J call TRBJ2-3; possibly TRBD2 for D (5 bases). Trimming shortened V by 6 bases and J by 2 bases, and 12 bases separated the two germline ends. There are 14 residues in the CDR3. Per the germline V gene, CDR1 is MNHNS and CDR2 is SASEGT. The CDR3 region is CASSLTTITDTQYF. CDR3 DNA: TGTGCCAGCAGCCTGACTACTATCACAGATACGCAGTATTTT.